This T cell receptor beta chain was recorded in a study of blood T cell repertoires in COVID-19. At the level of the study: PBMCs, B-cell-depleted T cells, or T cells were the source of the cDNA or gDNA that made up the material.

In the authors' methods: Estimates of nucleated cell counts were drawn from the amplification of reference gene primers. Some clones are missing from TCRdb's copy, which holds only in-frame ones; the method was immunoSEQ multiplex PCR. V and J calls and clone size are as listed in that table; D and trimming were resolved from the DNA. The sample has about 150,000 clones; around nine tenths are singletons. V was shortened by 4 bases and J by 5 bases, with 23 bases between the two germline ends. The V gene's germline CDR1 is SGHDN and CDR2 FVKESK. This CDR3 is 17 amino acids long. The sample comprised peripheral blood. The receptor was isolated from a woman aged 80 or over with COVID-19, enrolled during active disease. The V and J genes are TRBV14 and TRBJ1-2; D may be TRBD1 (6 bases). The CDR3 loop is CASSPPWFGGAGYGYTF. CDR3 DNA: TGTGCCAGCAGCCCCCCCTGGTTTGGGGGGGCAGGGTATGGCTACACCTTC.